The 27 T cell receptor beta chains given below trace back to one sample, sequenced in a study of metastatic and nonmetastatic thyroid tumors. TCRdb reanalyzed the PCR reads via MiXCR. The table lists approximately 23,000 clones, 30% to 40% of them singletons. No treatment had been given to any patient before thyroid surgery. The sequenced sample was blood. The receptors stem from a male donor with papillary thyroid cancer or a benign thyroid nodule (not recorded which). Some clones in this sample may be carry-over from other donors' samples.

This clone was detected only a few times. The chain employs TRBV6-1 and TRBJ2-7, with D unresolved. This CDR3 has 11 amino acids. The germline V and J ends were trimmed by 4 bases and 3 bases, with 4 bases remaining between them. Germline assignment: CDR1 MNHNS and CDR2 SASEGT. In DNA form, the CDR3 reads TGTGCCAGCAGTGTCGGCTACGAGCAGTACTTC. It specifies CASSVGYEQYF.

The chain joins TRBV13 to TRBJ2-7, with 9 bases matching TRBD1. The CDR3 spans 17 residues. In germline, CDR1 is PRHDT, CDR2 FYEKMQ (reference sequence). The V and J ends lost 5 bases and 0 bases, in that order; junction bases with no gene match: 11. The CDR3 DNA is TGTGCCAGCAGCCGAACGGGGAGGGACAGGGACTCCTACGAGCAGTACTTC. It is translated as CASSRTGRDRDSYEQYF.

This chain connects TRBV20-1 to TRBJ1-5; 11 nucleotides match TRBD1. The V gene's germline CDR1 is DFQATT and CDR2 SNEGSKA (reference sequence). After removal of 6 bases from V and 7 bases from J, the junction contained 11 bases not matched to a gene. CDR3 length equals 15 residues. The CDR3 nucleotides are TGCAGTGCAGCACCGGGACAGGGGGACGTACAGCCCCAGCATTTT. Its protein is CSAAPGQGDVQPQHF.

In its sample, this clone was seen many times. The CDR3 bases are TGTGCCAGCAGTGAAGCGCAGGGAACTAATGAAAAACTGTTTTTT. Translating gives CASSEAQGTNEKLFF. The chain has TRBV6-1 and TRBJ1-4; tentative D call: TRBD1 (5 bases). The CDR3 has 15 amino acids. Germline assignment: CDR1 MNHNS and CDR2 SASEGT. Deletions cut 0 bases from V and 1 base from J, with 6 bases between.

This clone was seen a handful of times. The chain couples TRBV28 to TRBJ2-7; a possible D gene is TRBD1 (5 bases). V lost 4 bases and J 3 bases, leaving 22 bases between the germline ends. The length of the CDR3 is 17 residues. Germline V gene sequence: CDR1 MDHEN, CDR2 SYDVKM. The DNA for the CDR3 is TGTGCCAGCAGTTCTCTACCAGGGATGGCCCCGATCTACGAGCAGTACTTC. This encodes CASSSLPGMAPIYEQYF.

In its sample, this clone ranks as medium-sized. This chain joins TRBV2 and TRBJ2-5; D gene ambiguous. V was cut by 6 bases and J by 6 bases, with 8 bases left in between. The CDR3 is made up of 11 amino acids. Germline values: CDR1 SNHLY, CDR2 FYNNEI. CDR3 in amino acids: CASRQLKTQYF. CDR3 nucleotides: TGTGCCAGCAGGCAGTTGAAGACCCAGTACTTC.

This clone showed up many times. Here the CDR3 reads CSATGLADQETQYF. In nucleotides, the CDR3 is TGCAGTGCTACGGGACTAGCGGACCAAGAGACCCAGTACTTC. This chain links TRBV20-1 with TRBJ2-5; 11 bases fit TRBD2. Per germline, CDR1 DFQATT and CDR2 SNEGSKA (reference sequence). The CDR3 runs 14 residues. V lost 4 bases and J lost 0; bases outside the gene matches: 1.

V usage is TRBV7-2 and J usage is TRBJ2-7, with 7 bases matching TRBD1. Germline trimming cut 5 bases from V and 5 bases from J; bases unmatched to any gene: 9. CDR3 length equals 14 residues. CDR1 is SGHTA and CDR2 is FQGNSA in the germline V gene. This CDR3 reads CASSLDRWNDEQYF. For the CDR3, the DNA is TGTGCCAGCAGCCTGGACAGGTGGAATGACGAGCAGTACTTC.

This clone has only a few counts. The chain has TRBV19 and TRBJ2-7; D unclear. The CDR3 is 13 amino acids. Germline V CDR1 and CDR2: LNHDA, SQIVND (reference sequence). V was cut by 4 bases and J by 6 bases, with 13 bases left in between. The CDR3 here is CASSNRGSGEQYF. CDR3 nucleotides: TGTGCCAGTAGTAATCGAGGTTCCGGCGAGCAGTACTTC.

The genes are TRBV27 and TRBJ1-5; no definite D call. The CDR3 is 14 residues long. Germline CDR1 and CDR2: MNHEY and SMNVEV (reference sequence). V lost 8 bases to trimming and J lost 7 bases, with 18 bases between them. The CDR3 sequence: CASGSGSGWQPQHF. In nucleotides, the CDR3 is TGTGCCAGCGGATCAGGTTCGGGTTGGCAGCCCCAGCATTTT.

This clone was seen a handful of times. The V call is TRBV19, the J call TRBJ2-1; TRBD2 matches 15 bases. CDR3 length: 14 residues. CDR1 and CDR2 from the germline V gene are LNHDA and SQIVND (reference sequence). Losses at the gene ends were 8 bases for V and 6 bases for J; bases not matched to a gene: 2. DNA for the CDR3: TGTGCCAGTGGGACTAGCGGGAGGCCCAATGAGCAGTTCTTC. It encodes CASGTSGRPNEQFF.

A word on this clone: The junction departs from germline at one end; a sequencing error may be responsible. The chain carries TRBV27 and TRBJ2-7; 7 nucleotides align to TRBD1. CDR1 is MNHEY and CDR2 is SMNVEV in the germline V gene (reference sequence). The CDR3 totals 14 residues. CDR3 protein: CASSSGQAQYDQYF. The CDR3 region has the DNA TGTGCCAGCAGTTCCGGACAGGCCCAGTACGATCAGTACTTC.

The rearrangement links TRBV20-1 to TRBJ2-7, with 9 nucleotides matching TRBD1. V dropped 8 bases and J dropped 4; count of bases not matched to a gene: 3. This CDR3 region has 11 residues. Germline CDR1 and CDR2: DFQATT and SNEGSKA (reference sequence). CDR3 sequence: CSKGQGYEQYF. The CDR3, as DNA: TGCAGTAAGGGACAGGGATACGAGCAGTACTTC.

This clone was seen just once. The rearrangement uses TRBV18 and TRBJ2-7; the D call may be TRBD1 or TRBD2 (7 bases each). V was cut by 9 bases and J by 3 bases, with 15 bases left in between. There are 13 residues in the CDR3. Germline CDR1 and CDR2: KGHSH and LQKENI. The CDR3 bases are TGTGCCAGTCGGGGGGACAGCTACTACGAGCAGTACTTC. Translating gives CASRGDSYYEQYF.

The rearrangement uses TRBV20-1 and TRBJ2-2, with TRBD2 matching over 10 bases. Germline CDR1 is DFQATT and CDR2 is SNEGSKA (reference sequence). J gave up 3 bases and V 2 bases, and 3 bases lay outside the gene matches. This CDR3 is built from 15 residues. CDR3 sequence (DNA): TGCAGTGCTAGATCCGGGACTAGCGACACCGGGGAGCTGTTTTTT. This sequence encodes CSARSGTSDTGELFF.

The chain joins TRBV20-1 to TRBJ1-2; D might be TRBD1 (5 bases). CDR1 and CDR2 (germline): DFQATT, SNEGSKA (reference sequence). V was pared by 6 bases and J by 5 bases, with 19 bases between. The CDR3 has 14 amino acids. CDR3 sequence: CSATPSGLRYGYTF. In nucleotides, the CDR3 is TGCAGTGCCACTCCCTCGGGACTGCGGTATGGCTACACCTTC.

This clone was seen once. The rearrangement links TRBV7-2 to TRBJ2-7; 9 nucleotides line up with TRBD1. This CDR3 comprises 15 residues. The germline CDR1 and CDR2 sequences are SGHTA and FQGNSA. The J segment lost 0 bases and the V segment lost 5 bases, leaving 5 bases of the junction unmatched. The CDR3 here is CASSRTGALSYEQYF. CDR3 nucleotide sequence: TGTGCCAGCAGCCGGACAGGGGCTCTCTCCTACGAGCAGTACTTC.

Sample share makes this clone medium-sized (0.01 to 0.1%). V gene TRBV29-1 combines with J gene TRBJ1-1, with TRBD1 matching over 8 bases. V lost 6 bases, J lost 7 bases, and 4 bases stayed unmatched. This CDR3 region has 11 residues. Germline V gene data show CDR1 as SQVTM and CDR2 as ANQGSEA. CDR3 nucleotides: TGCAGCGTGGGGGACAGGATTGAAGCTTTCTTT. It codes for CSVGDRIEAFF.

The chain links TRBV5-5 to TRBJ2-7; 7 bases fit TRBD1. This CDR3 has 15 residues. The germline V gene has CDR1 SGHKS and CDR2 YYEKEE (reference sequence). V was pared by 1 base and J by 2 bases, with 6 bases of the junction left unmatched. The DNA of the CDR3 is TGTGCCAGCAGCTTGTATCGGGACAGCCCCTACGAGCAGTACTTC. Residues: CASSLYRDSPYEQYF.

The genes are TRBV13 and TRBJ1-3; weak D call: TRBD1 (5 bases). V was shortened by 3 bases and J by 2 bases, with 8 bases between the two germline ends. Germline loops: CDR1 PRHDT, CDR2 FYEKMQ (reference sequence). This CDR3 region has 14 residues. CDR3 bases: TGTGCCAGCAGCTTGGAGACAGCTGGAAACACCATATATTTT. The encoded protein is CASSLETAGNTIYF.

This clone was observed many times. The rearrangement joins TRBV19 to TRBJ2-1; TRBD1 or TRBD2 may be the D gene (6 bases each). V was trimmed by 6 bases and J by 4 bases, leaving 19 bases between them. Germline CDR1 reads LNHDA; CDR2 reads SQIVND (reference sequence). The CDR3 has 16 amino acids. CDR3 in amino acids: CASSQGRGRLYNEQFF. Written as DNA, the CDR3 is TGTGCCAGTAGCCAGGGGCGGGGACGACTATACAATGAGCAGTTCTTC.

This clone was recorded many times. The J gene is TRBJ2-3, the V gene TRBV2; the D gene is possibly TRBD1 (6 bases). V gave up 6 bases and J gave up 0 bases, with 10 bases separating them. The CDR3 runs 14 residues. The germline gives CDR1 SNHLY, CDR2 FYNNEI. The CDR3 sequence: CASSRTVSTDTQYF. The CDR3 DNA sequence: TGTGCCAGCAGCCGGACAGTTAGCACAGATACGCAGTATTTT.

Within the sample, this clone is large. The CDR3 carries no conserved terminal phenylalanine or tryptophan, so it likely arises from a read error. The genes are TRBV7-9 and TRBJ2-1; 7 positions match TRBD2. The CDR3 has 16 amino acids. V trimming: 4 bases; J trimming: 1 base; junction bases outside the gene matches: 7. The germline gives CDR1 SEHNR, CDR2 FQNEAQ (reference sequence). The CDR3 protein is CASSSTSLRSYNEQFV. The CDR3 nucleotides read TGTGCCAGCAGCTCGACTAGCCTTAGATCCTACAATGAGCAGTTCGTC.

The CDR3 DNA sequence: TGTGCCTGGAATCTCCTAGCGGGAGGGGATGAGCAGTTCTTC. It encodes CAWNLLAGGDEQFF. This chain connects TRBV30 to TRBJ2-1; 12 nucleotides agree with TRBD2. With 4 bases clipped from V and 8 bases from J, the junction kept 6 bases outside the gene matches. Germline V gene sequence: CDR1 GTSNPN, CDR2 SVGIG (reference sequence). The CDR3 is 14 residues long.

This chain joins TRBV4-3 and TRBJ1-1; D gene unclear. The CDR3 has 15 residues. CDR1 is LGHNA and CDR2 is YSLEER in the germline V gene. V shed 0 bases and J shed 3 bases, with 11 bases lying between them. The CDR3 coding sequence is TGCGCCAGCAGCCAAGACTCGGACGGACACACTGAAGCTTTCTTT. Translated: CASSQDSDGHTEAFF.

The rearrangement links TRBV18 to TRBJ2-7; 7 positions match TRBD2. The junction had 8 bases not matched to a gene; V was cut back by 0 bases and J by 0 bases. The CDR3 has 17 amino acids. The germline gives CDR1 KGHSH, CDR2 LQKENI. For the CDR3, the DNA is TGTGCCAGCTCACCACCGAAACTAGCGTTGAGCTCCTACGAGCAGTACTTC. This translates into CASSPPKLALSSYEQYF.

By its share, this clone is medium-sized. The rearrangement uses TRBV10-1 and TRBJ1-6; D gene uncertain. Trimming pared 5 bases from V and 8 bases from J, leaving 10 bases between. CDR1 is WNHNN, CDR2 SYGVQD, per germline (reference sequence). The CDR3 loop spans 13 amino acids. The CDR3 coding sequence is TGCGCCAGCAGTCCCCAAAGGGATTCACCCCTCCACTTT. Translation gives CASSPQRDSPLHF.